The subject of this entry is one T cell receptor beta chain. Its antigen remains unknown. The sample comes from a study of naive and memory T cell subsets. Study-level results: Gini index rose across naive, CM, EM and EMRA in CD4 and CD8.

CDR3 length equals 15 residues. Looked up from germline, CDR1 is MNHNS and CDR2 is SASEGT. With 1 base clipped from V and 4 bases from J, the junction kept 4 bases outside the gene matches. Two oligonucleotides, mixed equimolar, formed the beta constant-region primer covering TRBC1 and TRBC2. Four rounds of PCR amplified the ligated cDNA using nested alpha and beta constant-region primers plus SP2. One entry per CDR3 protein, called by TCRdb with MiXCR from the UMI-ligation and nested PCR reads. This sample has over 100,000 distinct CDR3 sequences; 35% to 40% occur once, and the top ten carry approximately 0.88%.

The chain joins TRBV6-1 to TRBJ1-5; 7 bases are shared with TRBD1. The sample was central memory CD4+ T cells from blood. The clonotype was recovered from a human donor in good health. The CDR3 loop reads CASSEGSGGNQPQHF. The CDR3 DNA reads TGTGCCAGCAGTGAAGGGTCAGGGGGGAATCAGCCCCAGCATTTT.